The 4 T cell receptor beta chains reported below all come from one sample, sequenced in a study of cytomegalovirus exposure and HLA in healthy donors. The PCR was carried out with 60 Vbeta primers and 13 Jbeta primers. Produced via immunoSEQ multiplex PCR; TCRdb's table is partial and in-frame only. The table lists 100,000 to 130,000 clones, under 85% of them singletons. The specimen was PBMCs. These receptors were collected from a male donor in good health and CMV-seronegative.

This chain connects TRBV5-1 to TRBJ1-1; 7 nucleotides agree with TRBD1. Germline CDR1 reads SGHRS; CDR2 reads YFSETQ. CDR3 length: 14 residues. The junction had 6 bases not matched to a gene; V was cut back by 6 bases and J by 1 base. The CDR3 DNA is TGCGCCAGCAAGGAGGGGGCCGGGAACACTGAAGCTTTCTTT. Its protein is CASKEGAGNTEAFF.

The rearrangement links TRBV18 to TRBJ2-3; D is ambiguous. V was trimmed by 3 bases and J by 1 base, leaving 11 bases between them. Germline CDR1 KGHSH, CDR2 LQKENI. This CDR3 has 15 amino acids. CDR3 nucleotides: TGTGCCAGCTCACCCCCGAACGGAGGCACAGATACGCAGTATTTT. Translation: CASSPPNGGTDTQYF.

This clone was detected a few times. The genes are TRBV6-5 and TRBJ2-1; 7 bases are a match to TRBD2. The length of the CDR3 is 15 residues. J lost 7 bases, V lost 6 bases, and 12 bases had no gene match. CDR1 is MNHEY, CDR2 SVGAGI, per germline. The CDR3 DNA reads TGTGCCAGCAGCCCGGGAGGAGGTATTGTGAATGAGCAGTTCTTC. Translation: CASSPGGGIVNEQFF.

The V gene is TRBV11-3, the J gene TRBJ1-1; 7 nucleotides line up with TRBD1. Trimming took 5 bases from V and 0 from J; bases not matched to a gene: 3. This CDR3 is 14 amino acids long. From germline, CDR1 is SGHNT and CDR2 YENEEA. CDR3 protein: CASSEQGLNTEAFF. The CDR3 DNA reads TGTGCCAGCAGCGAACAGGGGCTGAACACTGAAGCTTTCTTT.